The 3 T cell receptor beta chains below come from one sample, sequenced in a study of blood T cell repertoires in COVID-19. Sequenced by immunoSEQ multiplex PCR; TCRdb stores in-frame clones only, minus some. Of 90,000 to 150,000 clones listed, around 82% are singletons. Sequencing used peripheral blood. Receptor source: a human donor in a cohort sampled during active COVID-19.

J is TRBJ2-7 and V is TRBV7-8; TRBD1 is a possible D gene (6 bases). Trimming took off 5 bases at V and 5 bases at J, with 13 bases between the two ends. Germline V gene data show CDR1 as SGHVS and CDR2 as FQNEAQ. This CDR3 region has 13 residues. The CDR3 loop reads CASSIGQRHEQYF. The CDR3 DNA sequence: TGTGCCAGCAGCATCGGACAGAGGCACGAGCAGTACTTC.

This rearrangement joins TRBV10-3 to TRBJ2-1; TRBD2 is a possible D gene (5 bases). With 0 bases removed from V and 0 bases from J, the gap between germline ends came to 9 bases. There are 16 residues in the CDR3. CDR1 is ENHRY, CDR2 SYGVKD, per germline. Written as DNA, the CDR3 is TGTGCCATCAGTGAGTCAAGGGAGAGCTCCTACAATGAGCAGTTCTTC. It codes for CAISESRESSYNEQFF.

This clone is termed medium-sized. The chain carries TRBV15 and TRBJ2-5; the D gene is possibly TRBD2 (6 bases). Trimming removed 5 bases at V and 5 bases at J, with 12 bases between. The CDR3 length is 13 residues. The germline V gene encodes CDR1 LNHNV and CDR2 YYDKDF (reference sequence). The CDR3 protein is CATSPHGGETQYF. CDR3 DNA: TGTGCCACCAGCCCCCATGGGGGGGAGACCCAGTACTTC.